The 21 T cell receptor beta chains in this list originate from one sample, sequenced in a study of cytotoxic CD8 clonotypes in ibrutinib-treated CLL. Only in-frame clones appear in the TCRdb table, and some are missing; sequencing was by immunoSEQ multiplex PCR. The sample has 150,000 or so clones, approximately 85% seen once; the top ten hold around 2.1%. Source: PBMCs, taken after 24 months of ibrutinib treatment. Receptors originate from a human donor with chronic lymphocytic leukemia.

The chain links TRBV5-1 to TRBJ1-4, with a weak D call TRBD1 (5 bases). The CDR3 sequence is 16 residues long. Germline lookup yields CDR1 SGHRS and CDR2 YFSETQ. Trimming pared 0 bases from V and 7 bases from J, leaving 16 bases between. CDR3 nucleotides: TGCGCCAGCAGCTTGGCCGACAGCGGTCGAGGTGAAAAACTGTTTTTT. This sequence encodes CASSLADSGRGEKLFF.

The genes are TRBV28 and TRBJ2-5, with 8 bases lining up with TRBD1. The CDR3 has 16 amino acids. The V and J ends lost 4 bases and 0 bases, in that order; junction bases with no gene match: 7. The germline V gene encodes CDR1 MDHEN and CDR2 SYDVKM. This CDR3 is CASSSASQGDQETQYF. The DNA of the CDR3 is TGTGCCAGCAGTTCGGCGTCACAGGGGGACCAAGAGACCCAGTACTTC.

This clone was observed a few times. The CDR3 loop reads CAWSNRVNTEAFF. The CDR3 DNA sequence: TGTGCCTGGAGTAACAGGGTGAACACTGAAGCTTTCTTT. J is TRBJ1-1 and V is TRBV30; D may be TRBD1 (6 bases). The CDR3 is made up of 13 amino acids. V lost 2 bases to trimming and J lost 0 bases, with 7 bases between them. CDR1 and CDR2 (germline): GTSNPN, SVGIG (reference sequence).

The V call is TRBV19, the J call TRBJ2-1; TRBD1 aligns across 10 bases. Trimming at V came to 6 bases and at J to 0 bases, leaving 5 bases not matched to a gene. CDR1 and CDR2 (germline): LNHDA, SQIVND (reference sequence). CDR3 length: 16 amino acids. The CDR3 nucleotides read TGTGCCAGTAGCCCCCGGACAGGGGGCTCCTACAATGAGCAGTTCTTC. It translates to CASSPRTGGSYNEQFF.

The chain couples TRBV7-6 to TRBJ2-5; D gene ambiguous. The CDR3 totals 13 residues. Trimming shortened V by 4 bases and J by 6 bases, and 12 bases separated the two germline ends. The germline V gene encodes CDR1 SGHVS and CDR2 FNYEAQ. The CDR3 spells CASSSPDMQTQYF. CDR3 in DNA: TGTGCCAGCAGCTCTCCTGACATGCAGACCCAGTACTTC.

The V and J genes are TRBV18 and TRBJ1-2; no firm D call. CDR1 is KGHSH, CDR2 LQKENI, per germline. Trimming removed 4 bases from V and 0 bases from J, with 3 bases in between. The CDR3 has 12 amino acids. The CDR3 protein is CASSHTNYGYTF. In DNA form, the CDR3 reads TGTGCCAGCTCACACACTAACTATGGCTACACCTTC. Filled out from reference TRBV18 and TRBJ1-2, the complete variable domain reads NAGVMQNPRHLVRRRGQEARLRCSPMKGHSHVYWYRQLPEEGLKFMVYLQKENIIDESGMPKERFSAEFPKEGPSILRIQQVVRGDSAAYFCASSHTNYGYTFGSGTRLTVV.

The chain combines TRBV5-1 with TRBJ1-1, with D possibly TRBD1 on 6 matching bases. The germline V and J ends were trimmed by 4 bases and 1 base, with 11 bases remaining between them. The CDR3 has 14 amino acids. CDR1 is SGHRS and CDR2 is YFSETQ in the germline V gene. The DNA for the CDR3 is TGCGCCAGCAGCGTACAGGGATCGAACACTGAAGCTTTCTTT. This encodes CASSVQGSNTEAFF.

This clone turned up a few times. The chain is built from TRBV20-1 and TRBJ1-2; D may be TRBD1 (6 bases). CDR3 length: 11 amino acids. V lost 0 bases, J lost 10 bases, and 9 bases lay in between. Germline loops: CDR1 DFQATT, CDR2 SNEGSKA (reference sequence). Written as DNA, the CDR3 is TGCAGTGCTAGAGACAAGGGGGTCTACACCTTC. Protein sequence: CSARDKGVYTF.

The chain carries TRBV5-1 and TRBJ2-3, with TRBD2 matching 8 bases. The CDR3 spans 13 residues. Germline CDR1 is SGHRS and CDR2 is YFSETQ. V gave up 4 bases and J gave up 7 bases; unmatched junction bases: 5. CDR3 nucleotides: TGCGCCAGCAGCCAGACTAGCGAGAATACGCAGTATTTT. Protein sequence: CASSQTSENTQYF.

V gene TRBV7-2 combines with J gene TRBJ1-3, with no clear D. Germline V gives CDR1 SGHTA, CDR2 FQGNSA. This CDR3 contains 12 residues. V lost 3 bases and J lost 9, with 9 bases in between. The CDR3 loop reads CASSFAPGTIYF. The CDR3, as DNA: TGTGCCAGCAGCTTCGCTCCAGGCACCATATATTTT.

This chain's CDR3 is CANPHGTAIIKDSGANVLTF. In DNA form, the CDR3 reads TGTGCCAACCCCCACGGGACAGCAATAATCAAAGACTCTGGGGCCAACGTCCTGACTTTC. This rearrangement joins TRBV28 to TRBJ2-6, with 7 bases fitting TRBD1. CDR1 MDHEN and CDR2 SYDVKM come from the germline V gene. The CDR3 is made up of 20 amino acids. V was clipped by 10 bases and J by 0 bases; unmatched bases: 21. Full variable domain (missing parts from reference TRBV28 and TRBJ2-6): DVKVTQSSRYLVKRTGEKVFLECVQDMDHENMFWYRQDPGLGLRLIYFSYDVKMKEKGDIPEGYSVSREKKERFSLILESASTNQTSMYLCANPHGTAIIKDSGANVLTFGAGSRLTVL.

The chain has TRBV7-2 and TRBJ1-1; 10 bases align to TRBD1. Looked up from germline, CDR1 is SGHTA and CDR2 is FQGNSA. This CDR3 spans 15 amino acids. V lost 9 bases to trimming and J lost 7 bases; unmatched junction nucleotides: 14. DNA for the CDR3: TGTGCCAGTCAGGACAGGGGGGGACTTAACTTTGAAGCTTTCTTT. It is translated as CASQDRGGLNFEAFF.

This chain joins TRBV5-4 and TRBJ2-4; 7 bases line up with TRBD2. Germline CDR1 SGHNT, CDR2 YYREEE (reference sequence). The V segment lost 4 bases and the J segment 1 base; nucleotides outside the gene matches: 8. The CDR3 contains 16 residues. CDR3 amino acids: CASSPGEGRAKNIQYF. The CDR3 DNA follows: TGTGCCAGCAGCCCCGGGGAGGGGAGGGCCAAAAACATTCAGTACTTC.

The chain couples TRBV6-5 to TRBJ1-3; D uncertain. CDR3 length: 14 amino acids. Germline lookup yields CDR1 MNHEY and CDR2 SVGAGI. The germline V and J ends were trimmed by 8 bases and 4 bases, with 15 bases remaining between them. In DNA form, the CDR3 reads TGTGCCAGCCGCTCCCGGGGAGGGGGAAACACCATATATTTT. This sequence encodes CASRSRGGGNTIYF.

CDR3 sequence (DNA): TGTGCCAGCAAGCAGCCGTCCTACGAGCAGTACTTC. Its protein product is CASKQPSYEQYF. The chain carries TRBV6-1 and TRBJ2-7; D remains unclear. The V gene lost 7 bases and the J gene lost 1 base, with 8 bases spanning the gap. Germline CDR1 reads MNHNS; CDR2 reads SASEGT. This CDR3 is 12 amino acids long.

This clone was counted a few times. The CDR3: CASSGAGQGSNIQYF. CDR3 DNA: TGTGCCAGCAGCGGGGCGGGACAGGGATCGAACATTCAGTACTTC. The V gene is TRBV5-6, the J gene TRBJ2-4; TRBD1 matches at 9 bases. J lost 7 bases, V lost 4 bases, and 9 bases had no gene match. This CDR3 region has 15 residues. Germline V CDR1 and CDR2: SGHDT, YYEEEE.

V and J are TRBV5-5 and TRBJ1-1; possibly TRBD1 for D (6 bases). Between the trimmed V and J ends, which lost 4 bases and 3 bases, there was a span of 13 bases. Germline V gene sequence: CDR1 SGHKS, CDR2 YYEKEE (reference sequence). The CDR3 length is 14 residues. CDR3 sequence (DNA): TGTGCCAGCAGCCCAACTACAGGGTACACTGAAGCTTTCTTT. The encoded protein is CASSPTTGYTEAFF. Together with reference TRBV5-5 and TRBJ1-1, the CDR3 gives the full variable domain: DAGVTQSPTHLIKTRGQQVTLRCSPISGHKSVSWYQQVLGQGPQFIFQYYEKEERGRGNFPDRFSARQFPNYSSELNVNALLLGDSALYLCASSPTTGYTEAFFGQGTRLTVV.

The rearrangement joins TRBV29-1 to TRBJ2-7; TRBD2 agrees at 8 bases. With 6 bases clipped from V and 6 bases from J, the junction kept 16 bases outside the gene matches. CDR3 length equals 15 residues. Germline CDR1 reads SQVTM; CDR2 reads ANQGSEA. CDR3 sequence reads: CSVVPTGGRVREQYF. CDR3 bases: TGCAGCGTCGTCCCTACGGGAGGGAGAGTGCGCGAGCAGTACTTC.

This chain connects TRBV18 to TRBJ1-2, with 7 positions matching TRBD1. There are 13 residues in the CDR3. V lost 3 bases and J lost 6; bases outside the gene matches: 4. Germline V gene data show CDR1 as KGHSH and CDR2 as LQKENI. CDR3 sequence: CASSPQGGNGYTF. CDR3 bases: TGTGCCAGCTCACCGCAAGGGGGCAATGGCTACACCTTC.

The V and J genes are TRBV19 and TRBJ2-7, with a weak D call TRBD2 (5 bases). Germline V lookup: CDR1 LNHDA, CDR2 SQIVND (reference sequence). The V gene lost 2 bases and the J gene lost 4 bases, with 18 bases spanning the gap. There are 16 residues in the CDR3. The CDR3 DNA is TGTGCCAGTAGTATACTCCCTAATCCCCGGGGATACGAGCAGTACTTC. Residues: CASSILPNPRGYEQYF.

The J gene is TRBJ2-1, the V gene TRBV4-3; 9 bases agree with TRBD1. This CDR3 is 14 amino acids long. Trimming at V came to 0 bases and at J to 7 bases, leaving 1 base not matched to a gene. From germline, CDR1 is LGHNA and CDR2 YSLEER. Written as DNA, the CDR3 is TGCGCCAGCAGCCAAGAGGACAGGGGAAATGAGCAGTTCTTC. Its protein product is CASSQEDRGNEQFF.